One and the same sample provided the 21 T cell receptor beta chains below, sequenced in a study of PD-1 blockade in classical Hodgkin lymphoma. All the patients suffered relapse after autologous stem cell transplantation, and brentuximab vedotin exposure differed. Using immunoSEQ multiplex PCR, the repertoire was profiled, and TCRdb retains in-frame clones only, with some absent. The table lists roughly 20,000 clones, approximately 84% of them singletons. The specimen comprised peripheral blood mononuclear cells (PBMCs), sampled at baseline. The receptors here all came from a human donor with classical Hodgkin lymphoma.

This clone showed up just once. The V call is TRBV7-9, the J call TRBJ1-6; TRBD1 might be the D (6 bases). There are 17 residues in the CDR3. Germline V gene sequence: CDR1 SEHNR, CDR2 FQNEAQ (reference sequence). Trimming stripped 1 base from V and 7 bases from J, with 17 bases between. CDR3 DNA sequence: TGTGCCAGCAGCTTAGGGAGGAGGGGGGCGCGGAATTCACCCCTCCACTTT. Translation: CASSLGRRGARNSPLHF.

The V call is TRBV11-2, the J call TRBJ1-2, with 9 bases fitting TRBD1. J lost 3 bases, V lost 5 bases, and 4 bases had no gene match. CDR3 size: 14 residues. CDR1 and CDR2 (germline): SGHAT, FQNNGV. The CDR3 nucleotides read TGTGCCAGCAGCCCGACAGGGGGGTACTATGGCTACACCTTC. Amino acid sequence: CASSPTGGYYGYTF.

The chain recombines TRBV2 with TRBJ1-1; no clear D. The germline V gene encodes CDR1 SNHLY and CDR2 FYNNEI. The CDR3 has 14 residues. V dropped 6 bases and J dropped 2 bases, with 13 bases sitting between them. Written as DNA, the CDR3 is TGTGCCAGCAGACCGCAGTCGATAAACACTGAAGCTTTCTTT. Amino acids: CASRPQSINTEAFF.

The chain links TRBV7-2 to TRBJ1-6; no definite D call. The length of the CDR3 is 14 residues. V shed 8 bases and J shed 3 bases, with 11 bases lying between them. Germline V gives CDR1 SGHTA, CDR2 FQGNSA. CDR3 loop: CASGDNYYNSPLHF. In nucleotides, the CDR3 is TGTGCCAGCGGAGACAACTACTATAATTCACCCCTCCACTTT. Supplemented by reference TRBV7-2 and TRBJ1-6, the full variable domain reads GAGVSQSPSNKVTEKGKDVELRCDPISGHTALYWYRQSLGQGLEFLIYFQGNSAPDKSGLPSDRFSAERTGGSVSTLTIQRTQQEDSAVYLCASGDNYYNSPLHFGNGTRLTVT.

In its sample, this clone was seen once. This chain uses TRBV25-1 with TRBJ1-3; maybe TRBD1 (5 bases). Germline-derived CDR1 and CDR2 are MGHDK and SYGVNS. V lost 5 bases and J lost 0, with 11 bases in between. CDR3 length: 15 amino acids. The CDR3 loop is CASSSRQSSGNTIYF. The CDR3 nucleotides are TGTGCCAGCAGTTCCCGACAGAGCTCTGGAAACACCATATATTTT.

This chain connects TRBV27 to TRBJ1-6; no reliable D call. CDR3 length: 13 residues. With 2 bases removed from V and 11 bases from J, the gap between germline ends came to 10 bases. Germline lookup yields CDR1 MNHEY and CDR2 SMNVEV (reference sequence). The DNA for the CDR3 is TGTGCCAGCAGTTTAAACCGGGAGGCACCCCTCCACTTT. Translation: CASSLNREAPLHF.

The chain joins TRBV10-2 to TRBJ2-3; the match to TRBD2 covers 8 bases. The V gene end was trimmed by 6 bases and the J gene end by 4 bases; junction bases not matched to a gene: 6. CDR1 and CDR2 from the germline V gene are WSHSY and SAAADI. This CDR3 contains 14 residues. For the CDR3, the DNA is TGCGCCAGCAGCAGGACTAGCTTGGCAGATACGCAGTATTTT. It is translated as CASSRTSLADTQYF.

The V gene is TRBV6-5, the J gene TRBJ1-2, with 9 bases matching TRBD1. The V and J ends lost 0 bases and 8 bases, in that order; junction bases with no gene match: 7. Germline assignment: CDR1 MNHEY and CDR2 SVGAGI. The CDR3 sequence is 15 residues long. This chain's CDR3 is CASSYSGTGRGGYTF. CDR3 sequence (DNA): TGTGCCAGCAGTTACTCGGGGACAGGGCGAGGCGGCTACACCTTC.

The CDR3 DNA is TGCGCCAGCAGCCCACCCCCGTTGGAGAGGGCCTACAATGAGCAGTTCTTC. This codes for CASSPPPLERAYNEQFF. The chain employs TRBV4-1 and TRBJ2-1; D is perhaps TRBD2 (5 bases). The CDR3 has 17 amino acids. V lost 4 bases to trimming and J lost 2 bases, with 18 bases between them. Germline V lookup: CDR1 MGHRA, CDR2 YSYEKL.

The chain has TRBV7-6 and TRBJ2-1, with a tentative D call TRBD2 (6 bases). CDR1 is SGHVS, CDR2 FNYEAQ, per germline. Trimming stripped 4 bases from V and 3 bases from J, with 16 bases between. The CDR3 length is 16 residues. The CDR3 DNA sequence: TGTGCCAGCAGCTCCCAGGCGGGACTCTACTACAATGAGCAGTTCTTC. Protein sequence: CASSSQAGLYYNEQFF.

This clone was seen once. The chain is built from TRBV6-5 and TRBJ1-1; the D is unclear. The CDR3 spans 13 residues. Germline CDR1 MNHEY, CDR2 SVGAGI. Trimming removed 8 bases at V and 4 bases at J, with 14 bases between. The CDR3 bases are TGTGCCAGCTCTGTGGGCAGAGGCACTGAAGCTTTCTTT. This gives the protein CASSVGRGTEAFF.

The rearrangement links TRBV9 to TRBJ1-1; D is uncertain. Germline values: CDR1 SGDLS, CDR2 YYNGEE. CDR3 size: 13 residues. Trimming removed 0 bases at V and 5 bases at J, with 8 bases between. The CDR3 sequence is CASSVEAGTEAFF. Here the CDR3 DNA reads TGTGCCAGCAGCGTAGAAGCGGGGACTGAAGCTTTCTTT. The entire variable domain, with the rest obtained from reference TRBV9 and TRBJ1-1, is as follows: DSGVTQTPKHLITATGQRVTLRCSPRSGDLSVYWYQQSLDQGLQFLIQYYNGEERAKGNILERFSAQQFPDLHSELNLSSLELGDSALYFCASSVEAGTEAFFGQGTRLTVV.

This clone has only one observation. This chain uses TRBV30 with TRBJ2-7; 9 nucleotides align to TRBD1. This CDR3 is built from 14 residues. In germline, CDR1 is GTSNPN, CDR2 SVGIG (reference sequence). Trimming cost V 2 bases and J 3 bases; bases outside gene matches: 5. The CDR3 nucleotides read TGTGCCTGGAGTATGGGACAGGGAGGCTACGAGCAGTACTTC. As protein: CAWSMGQGGYEQYF.

This chain uses TRBV27 with TRBJ2-2, with unresolved D. V was trimmed by 8 bases and J by 0 bases, leaving 1 base between them. Germline CDR1 is MNHEY and CDR2 is SMNVEV (reference sequence). This CDR3 comprises 11 residues. In nucleotides, the CDR3 is TGTGCCAGCTCGAACACCGGGGAGCTGTTTTTT. As protein: CASSNTGELFF.

The chain links TRBV27 to TRBJ2-2; D possibly corresponds to TRBD1 (5 bases). CDR3 length: 14 amino acids. V was shortened by 0 bases and J by 8 bases, with 10 bases between the two germline ends. Germline V gene sequence: CDR1 MNHEY, CDR2 SMNVEV (reference sequence). The CDR3 spells CASSLSGHLGELFF. In DNA form, the CDR3 reads TGTGCCAGCAGTTTATCCGGACACCTAGGGGAGCTGTTTTTT.

The genes are TRBV12-5 and TRBJ2-7; D is possibly TRBD1 or TRBD2 (5 bases each). V lost 7 bases and J 1 base, leaving 11 bases between the germline ends. The CDR3 is made up of 13 amino acids. CDR1 is LGHNT, CDR2 FRNRAP, per germline. CDR3 in amino acids: CASVPEGSYEQYF. The CDR3 region has the DNA TGTGCTAGTGTCCCAGAGGGGTCCTACGAGCAGTACTTC. Full variable domain (remainder filled in from reference TRBV12-5 and TRBJ2-7): DARVTQTPRHKVTEMGQEVTMRCQPILGHNTVFWYRQTMMQGLELLAYFRNRAPLDDSGMPKDRFSAEMPDATLATLKIQPSEPRDSAVYFCASVPEGSYEQYFGPGTRLTVT.

The V gene is TRBV27, the J gene TRBJ2-2; perhaps TRBD1 as D (6 bases). V lost 2 bases, J lost 3 bases, and 16 bases lay in between. The germline gives CDR1 MNHEY, CDR2 SMNVEV (reference sequence). This CDR3 has 17 amino acids. The CDR3 DNA reads as TGTGCCAGCAGTTTAGGAGCCCAGGGGACGGACACCGGGGAGCTGTTTTTT. It codes for CASSLGAQGTDTGELFF.

The V gene is TRBV7-9, the J gene TRBJ1-4, with D possibly being TRBD1 (6 bases). The CDR3 has 15 residues. Germline V lookup: CDR1 SEHNR, CDR2 FQNEAQ (reference sequence). The germline V and J ends were trimmed by 2 bases and 5 bases, with 12 bases remaining between them. CDR3 nucleotide sequence: TGTGCCAGCAGCTTAAGTGGGACACCGAATGAAAAACTGTTTTTT. Protein product: CASSLSGTPNEKLFF. The variable domain in full, completed from reference TRBV7-9 and TRBJ1-4, reads DTGVSQNPRHKITKRGQNVTFRCDPISEHNRLYWYRQTLGQGPEFLTYFQNEAQLEKSRLLSDRFSAERPKGSFSTLEIQRTEQGDSAMYLCASSLSGTPNEKLFFGSGTQLSVL.

The gene calls are TRBV4-3 and TRBJ1-1; D remains ambiguous. CDR1 and CDR2 from the germline V gene are LGHNA and YSLEER. Trimming took 1 base from V and 1 from J, leaving 13 bases between them. The CDR3 totals 16 residues. Here the CDR3 DNA reads TGCGCCAGCAGCCAAGGGGGAGGCGTAAGGAACACTGAAGCTTTCTTT. This translates into CASSQGGGVRNTEAFF.

J is TRBJ1-1 and V is TRBV27; no firm D call. This CDR3 spans 18 amino acids. The ends were cut back, 6 bases at V and 1 base at J, with 24 bases in the middle. In germline, CDR1 is MNHEY, CDR2 SMNVEV (reference sequence). The chain's CDR3 is CASSRMPTGGRPNTEAFF. CDR3 nucleotides: TGTGCCAGCAGCCGAATGCCCACTGGTGGTCGACCGAACACTGAAGCTTTCTTT.

The gene calls are TRBV19 and TRBJ1-6; TRBD1 matches at 8 bases. There are 15 residues in the CDR3. The V segment lost 6 bases and the J segment 7 bases; nucleotides outside the gene matches: 8. CDR1 LNHDA and CDR2 SQIVND come from the germline V gene (reference sequence). DNA for the CDR3: TGTGCCAGTAGCCGCCCGGGACAGGTCAATTCACCCCTCCACTTT. Translated, it gives CASSRPGQVNSPLHF.